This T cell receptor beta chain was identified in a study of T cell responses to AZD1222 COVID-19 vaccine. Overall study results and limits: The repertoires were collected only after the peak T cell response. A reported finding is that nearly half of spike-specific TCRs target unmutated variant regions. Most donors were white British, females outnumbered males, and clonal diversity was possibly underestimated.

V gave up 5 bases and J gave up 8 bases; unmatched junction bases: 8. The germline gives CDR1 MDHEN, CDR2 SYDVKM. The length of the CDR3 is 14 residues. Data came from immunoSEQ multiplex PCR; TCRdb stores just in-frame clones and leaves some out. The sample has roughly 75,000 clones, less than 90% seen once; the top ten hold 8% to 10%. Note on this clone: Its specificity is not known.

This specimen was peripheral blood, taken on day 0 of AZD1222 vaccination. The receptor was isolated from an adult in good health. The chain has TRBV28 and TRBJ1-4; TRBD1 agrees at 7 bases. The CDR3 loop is CASSEGAGGEKLFF. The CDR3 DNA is TGTGCCAGCAGTGAGGGGGCAGGAGGGGAAAAACTGTTTTTT.